This passage covers 30 T cell receptor delta chains from one sample sequenced in a study of gamma-delta T cells after stem cell transplantation. TCRdb used CATT to re-call clones from the RT-PCR reads. The repertoire includes roughly 2,000 delta-chain clones, roughly 2% of them detected once, and 17% sits in the top ten. Material for sequencing was gamma-delta T cells. The receptors were sampled from a human donor. It is not recorded whose cells these are; they may come from a transplant donor.

This clone was counted only a few times. This DNA's translation and the protein TCRdb lists, from a much larger clone, do not match at residue 12, likely due to a read error; the protein shown is translated from the DNA. The chain has TRDV2 and TRDJ1; D is unclear. From germline, CDR1 is GEAIGNYY and CDR2 EKD. V gave up 3 bases and J gave up 11 bases, with 24 bases separating them. CDR3 size: 15 residues. CDR3 sequence reads: CACDLIPHKPGSLIF. The DNA of the CDR3 is TGTGCCTGTGACCTCATTCCGCACAAACCAGGAAGCCTCATCTTT.

Judged by abundance, this clone is large. This chain joins TRDV2 and TRDJ1; TRDD3 agrees at 7 bases. The ends lost 0 bases at V and 4 bases at J; junction bases unmatched: 19. The CDR3 loop spans 19 amino acids. Germline V lookup: CDR1 GEAIGNYY, CDR2 EKD. The CDR3 loop is CACDTGALGYSIQLDKLIF. The CDR3 DNA follows: TGTGCCTGTGACACCGGAGCCCTGGGATACTCTATTCAACTCGATAAACTCATCTTT.

A remark on this clone: TCRdb's listed protein matches a much larger clone and diverges from this DNA's translation at residue 4, likely through a read error; the protein shown comes from the DNA. The chain employs TRDV2 and TRDJ1, with 12 bases lining up with TRDD3. Trimming cost V 5 bases and J 1 base; bases outside gene matches: 10. Germline V gene data show CDR1 as GEAIGNYY and CDR2 as EKD. The length of the CDR3 is 17 residues. The DNA for the CDR3 is TGTGCCTGTGGCGCCGTACTGGGGGATACCGGCACCGATAAACTCATCTTT. Translating it yields CACGAVLGDTGTDKLIF.

To note about this clone: For this DNA, TCRdb reports the protein of a much larger clone, which diverges at residue 5, most likely from a read error; the protein presented here is translated directly from the DNA. The chain links TRDV2 to TRDJ1; D may be TRDD3 (6 bases). Germline loops: CDR1 GEAIGNYY, CDR2 EKD. The CDR3 runs 15 residues. Between the trimmed V and J ends, which lost 3 bases and 5 bases, there was a span of 18 bases. The CDR3 region is CACDALGTKMDKLIF. The CDR3 DNA sequence: TGTGCCTGTGACGCGCTGGGGACCAAGATGGATAAACTCATCTTT.

This clone came up a few times. TCRdb assigns this DNA the protein of a much larger clone, which departs from its translation at residue 13; this likely reflects a read error, and the protein shown comes from translating the DNA. The V call is TRDV2, the J call TRDJ1, with 9 bases matching TRDD3. J gave up 4 bases and V 0 bases, and 14 bases lay outside the gene matches. Germline loops: CDR1 GEAIGNYY, CDR2 EKD. This CDR3 is 18 amino acids long. The CDR3 nucleotides are TGTGCCTGTGACACCCTGATGGGGATACGCGGGGACAACGATAAACTCATCTTT. The encoded protein is CACDTLMGIRGDNDKLIF.

The V gene is TRDV2, the J gene TRDJ1, with 12 bases lining up with TRDD3. The CDR3 extends over 18 amino acids. The germline gives CDR1 GEAIGNYY, CDR2 EKD. V lost 1 base to trimming and J lost 4 bases; unmatched junction nucleotides: 12. The CDR3 loop is CACDTVLGDTKSGDKLIF. CDR3 coding DNA: TGTGCCTGTGACACGGTACTGGGGGATACAAAGTCCGGCGATAAACTCATCTTT.

This clone was seen a few times. TCRdb attributes to this sequence the protein of a much larger clone, which differs from the DNA translation at residue 16; a read error is likely, and the protein displayed is translated from the DNA. This chain links TRDV2 with TRDJ1; TRDD3 aligns across 9 bases. The CDR3 sequence is 19 residues long. Looked up from germline, CDR1 is GEAIGNYY and CDR2 is EKD. The CDR3 DNA reads TGTGCCTGTGACCCGATTCCCCGCGTCGTACTGGGGGACACCGATAACCTCATCTTT. Its protein is CACDPIPRVVLGDTDNLIF.

As concerns this clone: Given a far larger clone just one base away, this is likely a sequencing read error. V is TRDV2 and J is TRDJ1, with a weak D call TRDD3 (5 bases). Trimming stripped 0 bases from V and 0 bases from J, with 13 bases between. Germline V gives CDR1 GEAIGNYY, CDR2 EKD. CDR3 length equals 16 residues. The DNA for the CDR3 is TGTGCCTGTGACACCGCTGGGATTCAGTACACCGATAAACTCATCTTT. Protein sequence: CACDTAGIQYTDKLIF.

To note about this clone: The TCRdb protein, from a much larger clone, departs from this DNA's translation at residue 10, likely by read error; the protein shown derives from the DNA. The chain joins TRDV2 to TRDJ1; TRDD3 matches at 9 bases. The J segment lost 8 bases and the V segment lost 3 bases, leaving 9 bases of the junction unmatched. Germline V gene sequence: CDR1 GEAIGNYY, CDR2 EKD. The CDR3 is 14 residues long. The CDR3 nucleotides are TGTGCCTGTGACCCCGTACTGGGGGACGCGAAACTCATCTTT. Its protein product is CACDPVLGDAKLIF.

A note on this clone: TCRdb pairs this DNA with a much larger clone's protein that differs at residue 4, likely a read error; the protein shown was translated from the DNA. The rearrangement joins TRDV2 to TRDJ1, with no clear D. Per the germline V gene, CDR1 is GEAIGNYY and CDR2 is EKD. The CDR3 sequence is 17 residues long. The CDR3 sequence is CACGTLPGRAYTDKLIF. The CDR3 DNA reads TGTGCCTGTGGCACCCTCCCCGGGAGGGCATACACCGATAAACTCATCTTT.

In regard to this clone: TCRdb assigns this DNA the protein of a much larger clone, which departs from its translation at residue 4; this likely reflects a read error, and the protein shown comes from translating the DNA. V gene TRDV2 combines with J gene TRDJ1; 13 bases agree with TRDD3. This CDR3 has 17 amino acids. Germline assignment: CDR1 GEAIGNYY and CDR2 EKD. The CDR3 DNA follows: TGTGCCTGTGGCACCATTACTGGGGGATACGCGACCGATAAACTCATCTTT. Translation gives CACGTITGGYATDKLIF.

A note on this clone: This DNA translates differently at residue 12 from the TCRdb protein, which is that of a much larger clone; a read error is likely, and the protein shown is the DNA's own translation. This chain joins TRDV2 and TRDJ1; 10 bases match TRDD3. Germline trimming cut 3 bases from V and 7 bases from J; bases unmatched to any gene: 13. CDR1 is GEAIGNYY and CDR2 is EKD in the germline V gene. CDR3 size: 16 residues. CDR3 in DNA: TGTGCCTGTGACCCGATACTGGGGGATGCCCCCGCTAAACTCATCTTT. This gives the protein CACDPILGDAPAKLIF.

By share, this clone counts as medium-sized (0.01 to 0.1%). It differs at one base from a far larger clone, so likely a read error. This chain's CDR3 is CACVVLGGTDKPIF. The CDR3 DNA is TGTGCCTGTGTCGTACTGGGGGGTACCGATAAACCCATCTTT. J is TRDJ1 and V is TRDV2, with 8 positions matching TRDD3. CDR3 length: 14 amino acids. The germline V gene encodes CDR1 GEAIGNYY and CDR2 EKD.

To note about this clone: TCRdb's protein, taken from a much larger clone, differs from this DNA's translation at residue 3, likely owing to a read error; the protein displayed comes from the DNA. The chain couples TRDV2 to TRDJ1; TRDD3 matches at 8 bases. CDR3 size: 15 residues. The V gene's germline CDR1 is GEAIGNYY and CDR2 EKD. With V trimmed by 9 bases and J by 0 bases, 11 bases remained unmatched. The CDR3 DNA reads as TGTGCCCGTGCCGGTCTGGGGGACTACACCGATAAACTCATCTTT. It specifies CARAGLGDYTDKLIF.

This clone was detected a few times. The translation of this DNA and the TCRdb protein of a much larger clone differ at residue 12, probably owing to a read error; the protein shown here is translated from the DNA. The rearrangement uses TRDV2 and TRDJ1; 11 bases align to TRDD3. The CDR3 sequence is 15 residues long. CDR1 and CDR2 from the germline V gene are GEAIGNYY and EKD. J lost 7 bases, V lost 3 bases, and 9 bases had no gene match. For the CDR3, the DNA is TGTGCCTGTGACCCTGTGGCTTGGGGGATACGTAAACTCATCTTT. It specifies CACDPVAWGIRKLIF.

On this clone itself: TCRdb lists the protein of a much larger clone for this DNA, which differs at residue 9, so this is likely a read error; the protein given here is translated from the DNA itself. The chain has TRDV2 and TRDJ2; D perhaps matches TRDD3 (6 bases). Germline lookup yields CDR1 GEAIGNYY and CDR2 EKD. Trimming removed 1 base from V and 0 bases from J, with 23 bases in between. The CDR3 runs 20 residues. CDR3 nucleotides: TGTGCCTGTGACACGATACTGGGATATACGGGGCCGCCTTTGACAGCACAACTCTTCTTT. Protein sequence: CACDTILGYTGPPLTAQLFF.

This clone was seen more than once but under ten times. A read error likely explains this, since a far larger clone differs by one base. The same CDR3 can be traced to other DNA sequences in this sample. The V gene is TRDV2, the J gene TRDJ1; D uncertain. Germline-derived CDR1 and CDR2 are GEAIGNYY and EKD. The length of the CDR3 is 15 residues. The germline V and J ends were trimmed by 7 bases and 2 bases, with 19 bases remaining between them. As DNA, the CDR3 is TGTGCCTGCGACGTGGCGACCCCCATTACCGATAAACTCATCTTT. Amino acid sequence: CACDVATPITDKLIF.

This clone turned up a few times. TCRdb lists the protein of a much larger clone for this DNA, which differs at residue 3, so this is likely a read error; the protein given here is translated from the DNA itself. The J gene is TRDJ1, the V gene TRDV2, with 8 bases fitting TRDD3. CDR1 and CDR2 from the germline V gene are GEAIGNYY and EKD. The CDR3 runs to 22 residues. The J segment lost 0 bases and the V segment lost 9 bases, leaving 32 bases of the junction unmatched. The CDR3 sequence is CARVKISPRFWGTREYTDKLIF. CDR3 nucleotide sequence: TGTGCCCGTGTTAAAATCTCCCCCCGTTTCTGGGGGACACGGGAGTACACCGATAAACTCATCTTT.

Only a few counts were recorded for this clone. A read error is the likely source, as a far larger clone sits one nucleotide away. Additional DNA sequences in this sample encode the identical CDR3. This chain connects TRDV2 to TRDJ1; perhaps TRDD3 as D (5 bases). CDR3 size: 18 residues. Deletions cut 0 bases from V and 0 bases from J, with 19 bases between. Germline-derived CDR1 and CDR2 are GEAIGNYY and EKD. CDR3 region: CACDTLMGIRGDTDKLIF. The CDR3 nucleotides read TGTGCCTGTGACACCCTGATGGGAATACGCGGGGACACCGATAAACTCATCTTT.

Turning to this clone: A far larger clone is a single base away, which makes a read error likely. Other nucleotide sequences from this sample produce the same CDR3. V and J are TRDV2 and TRDJ1; D is undetermined. The germline gives CDR1 GEAIGNYY, CDR2 EKD. The CDR3 has 18 amino acids. The ends were cut back, 0 bases at V and 8 bases at J, with 27 bases in the middle. The CDR3 DNA follows: TGTGCCTGTGACACCGCGCCCGGGCCCTATACCCTCCCGCGCAAACTCATCTTT. Protein sequence: CACDTAPGPYTLPRKLIF.

Only a few counts were recorded for this clone. A far larger clone differs by one base, so this is likely a read error. CDR3 bases: TGTGCCTGTGACACGGTACCGGGGGATACGATCGATAAACTCATCTTT. This gives the protein CACDTVPGDTIDKLIF. The V and J genes are TRDV2 and TRDJ1; 10 bases fit TRDD3. CDR3 size: 16 residues. In germline, CDR1 is GEAIGNYY, CDR2 EKD. Losses at the gene ends were 1 base for V and 4 bases for J; bases not matched to a gene: 8.

On this clone itself: A far larger clone is one base from this, pointing to a likely read error. Distinct nucleotide sequences in the sample also encode this CDR3. This chain connects TRDV2 to TRDJ1; D gene uncertain. Germline CDR1 is GEAIGNYY and CDR2 is EKD. CDR3 size: 15 residues. Trimming stripped 0 bases from V and 5 bases from J, with 15 bases between. The CDR3 DNA reads as TGTGCCTGTGACACCGTGGGCGGAAAGAGAGATAAACTCATCTTT. It is translated as CACDTVGGKRDKLIF.

By its share, this clone is large. The same CDR3 also results from other DNA sequences found in this sample. The chain links TRDV2 to TRDJ3, with 8 bases fitting TRDD3. CDR1 GEAIGNYY and CDR2 EKD come from the germline V gene. The CDR3 sequence is 18 residues long. Trimming took 2 bases from V and 0 from J; bases not matched to a gene: 5. The CDR3 nucleotides are TGTGCCTGTGACAACACTGGGGGTAGCTCCTGGGACACCCGACAGATGTTTTTC. Translated: CACDNTGGSSWDTRQMFF.

Regarding this clone: This is likely an artifact of a read error, given a far larger clone one base away. Other DNA sequences from this sample encode an identical CDR3 as well. The rearrangement uses TRDV2 and TRDJ2; perhaps D is TRDD2 or TRDD3 (5 bases each). This CDR3 is 15 amino acids long. Trimming cost V 4 bases and J 8 bases, with 19 bases left between them. Looked up from germline, CDR1 is GEAIGNYY and CDR2 is EKD. CDR3 protein: CACDPMGTPGAQLFF. CDR3 in DNA: TGTGCCTGTGATCCTATGGGGACCCCGGGGGCACAACTCTTCTTT.

This clone has a handful of counts. This may arise from a read error, as a much more abundant clone is one base away. The genes are TRDV2 and TRDJ1; D perhaps matches TRDD3 (6 bases). This CDR3 contains 14 residues. CDR1 is GEAIGNYY and CDR2 is EKD in the germline V gene. The DNA for the CDR3 is TGTGCCCGTGACGCTGCTGGGGTAAGGGATAAACTCATCTTT. Its translation: CARDAAGVRDKLIF.

The table lists this clone with a few counts. TCRdb's listed protein matches a much larger clone and diverges from this DNA's translation at residue 4, likely through a read error; the protein shown comes from the DNA. The rearrangement links TRDV2 to TRDJ1; D not resolved. Germline loops: CDR1 GEAIGNYY, CDR2 EKD. Between the trimmed V and J ends, which lost 4 bases and 0 bases, there was a span of 29 bases. The CDR3 is 20 residues long. CDR3 nucleotide sequence: TGTGCCTGTGAACCGATCAGGTCGTTCGAACCGAACCAATACACCGATAAACTCATCTTT. It encodes CACEPIRSFEPNQYTDKLIF.

This clone was observed a handful of times. A far larger clone is one nucleotide away, so this likely arose from a read error. This chain links TRDV2 with TRDJ3, with 12 bases lining up with TRDD3. The V and J ends lost 3 bases and 1 base, in that order; junction bases with no gene match: 12. Germline CDR1 reads GEAIGNYY; CDR2 reads EKD. This CDR3 has 21 residues. The CDR3 spells CACDQILGDTPGSWDTRQMFF. As DNA, the CDR3 is TGTGCCTGTGACCAGATACTGGGGGATACTCCGGGGTCCTGGGACACCCGACAGATGTTTTTC.

Concerning this clone: The protein TCRdb lists belongs to a much larger clone and differs from this DNA's translation at residue 5, which points to a read error; the protein shown is made from the DNA. V is TRDV1 and J is TRDJ1, with 8 bases identical to TRDD3. Germline CDR1 and CDR2: TSWWSYY and QGS. The CDR3 contains 20 residues. With 4 bases clipped from V and 0 bases from J, the junction kept 19 bases outside the gene matches. The CDR3 loop is CALGGLVPPRTGGHTDKLIF. DNA of the CDR3: TGTGCTCTTGGGGGACTCGTCCCCCCGCGCACTGGGGGGCACACCGATAAACTCATCTTT.

Details on this clone: This probably arose from a read error, given a far larger clone one base away. This sample includes further DNA sequences coding for the same CDR3. V usage is TRDV2 and J usage is TRDJ1; TRDD3 matches at 8 bases. In germline, CDR1 is GEAIGNYY, CDR2 EKD. Trimming took 3 bases from V and 0 from J; bases not matched to a gene: 14. CDR3 length: 18 amino acids. The CDR3 region has the DNA TGTGCCTGTGACCCAGTACTGGGGGTGGAGGAATACACCGATAAACTCATCTTT. Translated, it gives CACDPVLGVEEYTDKLIF.

A note on this clone: TCRdb attributes to this sequence the protein of a much larger clone, which differs from the DNA translation at residue 4; a read error is likely, and the protein displayed is translated from the DNA. The rearrangement uses TRDV2 and TRDJ1; 7 bases map to TRDD3. CDR3 length equals 18 residues. From germline, CDR1 is GEAIGNYY and CDR2 EKD. V trimming: 4 bases; J trimming: 0 bases; junction bases outside the gene matches: 16. CDR3 sequence (DNA): TGTGCCTGTGAAACCGTCTGGGGGCCTGGGGGTTACACCGATAAACTCATCTTT. Translation gives CACETVWGPGGYTDKLIF.